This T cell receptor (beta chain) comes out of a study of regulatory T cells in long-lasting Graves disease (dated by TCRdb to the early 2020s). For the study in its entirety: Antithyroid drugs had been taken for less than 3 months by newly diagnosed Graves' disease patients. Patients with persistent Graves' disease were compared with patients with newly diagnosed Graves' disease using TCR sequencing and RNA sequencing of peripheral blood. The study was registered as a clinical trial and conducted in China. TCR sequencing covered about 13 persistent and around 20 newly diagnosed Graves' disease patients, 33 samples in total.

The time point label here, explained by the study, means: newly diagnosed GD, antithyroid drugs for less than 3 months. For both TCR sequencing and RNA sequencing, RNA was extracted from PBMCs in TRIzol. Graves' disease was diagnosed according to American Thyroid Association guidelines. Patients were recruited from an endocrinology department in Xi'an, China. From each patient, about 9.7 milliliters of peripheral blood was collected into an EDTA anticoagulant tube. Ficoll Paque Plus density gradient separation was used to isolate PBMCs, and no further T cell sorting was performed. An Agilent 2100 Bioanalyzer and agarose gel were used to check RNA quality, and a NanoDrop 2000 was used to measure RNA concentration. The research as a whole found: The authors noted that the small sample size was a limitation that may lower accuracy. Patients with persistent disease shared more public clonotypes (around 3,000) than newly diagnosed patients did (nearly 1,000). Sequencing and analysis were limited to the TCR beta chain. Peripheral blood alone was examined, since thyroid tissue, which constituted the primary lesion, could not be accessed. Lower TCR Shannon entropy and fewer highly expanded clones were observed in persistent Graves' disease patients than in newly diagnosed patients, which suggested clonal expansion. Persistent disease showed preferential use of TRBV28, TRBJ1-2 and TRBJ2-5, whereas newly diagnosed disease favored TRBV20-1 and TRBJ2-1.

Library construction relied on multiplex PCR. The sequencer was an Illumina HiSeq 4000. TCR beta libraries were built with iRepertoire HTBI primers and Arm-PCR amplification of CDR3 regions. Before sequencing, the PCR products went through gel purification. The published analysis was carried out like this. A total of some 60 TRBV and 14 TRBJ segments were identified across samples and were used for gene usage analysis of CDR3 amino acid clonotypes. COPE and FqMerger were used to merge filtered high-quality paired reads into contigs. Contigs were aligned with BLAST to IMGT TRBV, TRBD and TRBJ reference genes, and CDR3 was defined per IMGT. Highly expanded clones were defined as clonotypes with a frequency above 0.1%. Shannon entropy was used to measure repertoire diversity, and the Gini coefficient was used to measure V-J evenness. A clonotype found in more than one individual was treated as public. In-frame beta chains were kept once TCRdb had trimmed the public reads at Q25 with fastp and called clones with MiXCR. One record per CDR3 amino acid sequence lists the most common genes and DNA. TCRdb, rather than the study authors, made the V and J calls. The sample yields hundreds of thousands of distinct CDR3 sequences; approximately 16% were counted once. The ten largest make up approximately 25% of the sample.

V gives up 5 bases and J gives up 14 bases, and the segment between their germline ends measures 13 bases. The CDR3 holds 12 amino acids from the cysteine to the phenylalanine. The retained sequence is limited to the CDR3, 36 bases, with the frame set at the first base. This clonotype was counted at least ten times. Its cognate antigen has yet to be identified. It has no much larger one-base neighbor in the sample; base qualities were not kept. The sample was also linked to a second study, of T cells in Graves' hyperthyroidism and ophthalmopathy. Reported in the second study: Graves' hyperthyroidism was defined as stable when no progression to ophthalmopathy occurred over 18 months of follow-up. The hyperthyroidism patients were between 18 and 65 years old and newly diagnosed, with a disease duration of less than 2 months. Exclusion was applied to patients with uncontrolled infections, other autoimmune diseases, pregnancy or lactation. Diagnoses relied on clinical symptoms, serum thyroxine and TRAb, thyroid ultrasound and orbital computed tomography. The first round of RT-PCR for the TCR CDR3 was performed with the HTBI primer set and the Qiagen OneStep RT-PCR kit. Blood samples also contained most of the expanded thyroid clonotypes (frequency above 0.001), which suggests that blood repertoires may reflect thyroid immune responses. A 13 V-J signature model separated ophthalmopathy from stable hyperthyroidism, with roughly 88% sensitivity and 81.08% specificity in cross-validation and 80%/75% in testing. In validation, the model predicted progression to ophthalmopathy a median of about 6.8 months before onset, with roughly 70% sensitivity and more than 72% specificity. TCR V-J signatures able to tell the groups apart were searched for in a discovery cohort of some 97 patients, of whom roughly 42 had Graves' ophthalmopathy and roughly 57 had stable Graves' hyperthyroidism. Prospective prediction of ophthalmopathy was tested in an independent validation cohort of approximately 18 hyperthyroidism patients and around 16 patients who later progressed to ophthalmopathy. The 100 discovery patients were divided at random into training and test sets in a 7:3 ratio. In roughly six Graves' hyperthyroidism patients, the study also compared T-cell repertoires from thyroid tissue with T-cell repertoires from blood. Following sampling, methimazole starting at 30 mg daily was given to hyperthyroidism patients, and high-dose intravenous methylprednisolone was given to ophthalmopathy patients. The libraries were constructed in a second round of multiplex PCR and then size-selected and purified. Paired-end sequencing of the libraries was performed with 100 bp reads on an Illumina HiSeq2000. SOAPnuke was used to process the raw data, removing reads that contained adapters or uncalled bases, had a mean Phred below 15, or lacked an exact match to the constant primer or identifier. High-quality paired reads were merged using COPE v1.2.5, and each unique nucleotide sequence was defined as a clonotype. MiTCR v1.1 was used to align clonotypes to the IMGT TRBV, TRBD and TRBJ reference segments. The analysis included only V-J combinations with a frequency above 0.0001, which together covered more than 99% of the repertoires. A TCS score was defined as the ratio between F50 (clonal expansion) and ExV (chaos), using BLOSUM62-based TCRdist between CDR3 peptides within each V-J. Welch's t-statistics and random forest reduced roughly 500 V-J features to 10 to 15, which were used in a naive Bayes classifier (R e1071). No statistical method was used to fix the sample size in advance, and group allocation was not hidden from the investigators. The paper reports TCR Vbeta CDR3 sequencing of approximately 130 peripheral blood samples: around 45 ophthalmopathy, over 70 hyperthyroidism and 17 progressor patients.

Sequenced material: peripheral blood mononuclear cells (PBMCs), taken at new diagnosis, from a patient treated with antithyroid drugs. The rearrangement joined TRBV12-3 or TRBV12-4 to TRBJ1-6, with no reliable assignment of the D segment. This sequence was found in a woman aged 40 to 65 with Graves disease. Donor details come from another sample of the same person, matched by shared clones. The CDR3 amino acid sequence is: CASSRDPITLHF. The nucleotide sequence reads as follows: TGTGCCAGCAGTCGAGACCCTATAACCCTCCACTTT.